These 19 T cell receptor beta chains were all obtained from the same sample, sequenced in a study of T cell changes during pregnancy in multiple sclerosis. Data came from immunoSEQ multiplex PCR; TCRdb stores just in-frame clones and leaves some out. This sample carries 55,000 to 65,000 clones, roughly 92% of them seen once, and the ten largest clones take 3.5%. The sample in question was CD8+ T cells from peripheral blood mononuclear cells, obtained in the third trimester of pregnancy. The source is a female donor with multiple sclerosis, enrolled in a pregnancy study.

The chain recombines TRBV7-8 with TRBJ2-2; TRBD2 aligns across 10 bases. The trim removed 4 bases at V and 5 bases at J, leaving 10 bases unmatched. The CDR3 runs to 17 residues. CDR1 and CDR2 (germline): SGHVS, FQNEAQ. Here the CDR3 DNA reads TGTGCCAGCAGCTCCCGCCTAGCGGGAGAAATGACCGGGGAGCTGTTTTTT. Its translation is CASSSRLAGEMTGELFF.

The chain combines TRBV2 with TRBJ2-5; 7 bases map to TRBD2. Germline V gene lookup returns CDR1 SNHLY and CDR2 FYNNEI. Germline trimming cut 9 bases from V and 5 bases from J; bases unmatched to any gene: 15. The CDR3 loop spans 15 amino acids. This CDR3 reads CAREVAGSLGETQYF. The CDR3 nucleotides read TGTGCCAGGGAGGTAGCGGGTTCTTTGGGGGAGACCCAGTACTTC.

V is TRBV27 and J is TRBJ2-7, with D maybe TRBD1 (6 bases). V lost 5 bases and J lost 0, with 11 bases in between. This CDR3 comprises 14 residues. CDR1 and CDR2 from the germline V gene are MNHEY and SMNVEV (reference sequence). This CDR3 is CASSQTGTSYEQYF. The CDR3 DNA follows: TGTGCCAGCAGTCAAACAGGGACCTCCTACGAGCAGTACTTC.

J is TRBJ2-1 and V is TRBV6-6; 7 bases agree with TRBD1. Germline-derived CDR1 and CDR2 are MNHNY and SVGAGI (reference sequence). J was trimmed by 4 bases and V by 5 bases; bases with no gene match: 8. The CDR3 extends over 15 amino acids. This CDR3 reads CASSPRTGIYNEQFF. The CDR3 DNA follows: TGTGCCAGCAGTCCCCGGACAGGAATTTACAATGAGCAGTTCTTC.

The genes are TRBV19 and TRBJ2-7; D is possibly TRBD2 (6 bases). The germline gives CDR1 LNHDA, CDR2 SQIVND (reference sequence). Deletions cut 5 bases from V and 0 bases from J, with 11 bases between. The CDR3 contains 14 residues. The CDR3 DNA is TGTGCCAGTAGTGCGGGACTCCTCTCCTACGAGCAGTACTTC. Its translation is CASSAGLLSYEQYF.

J is TRBJ2-7 and V is TRBV6-1; TRBD2 matches at 9 bases. V lost 4 bases and J lost 3; bases outside the gene matches: 4. The CDR3 has 14 residues. CDR1 and CDR2 from the germline V gene are MNHNS and SASEGT. In DNA form, the CDR3 reads TGTGCCAGCAGTGCCTGGACTAGCGACTACGAGCAGTACTTC. The encoded protein is CASSAWTSDYEQYF.

The chain employs TRBV7-3 and TRBJ2-3, with a tentative D call TRBD2 (5 bases). Germline loops: CDR1 SGHTA, CDR2 FQGTGA. V shed 3 bases and J shed 0 bases, with 19 bases lying between them. The CDR3 has 18 amino acids. In DNA form, the CDR3 reads TGTGCCAGCAGCTTGATCGGTGGAGGTGGATCTAGCACAGATACGCAGTATTTT. It is translated as CASSLIGGGGSSTDTQYF.

The sample holds a few counts of this clone. This chain links TRBV5-8 with TRBJ1-1; possible D gene TRBD1, 5 bases. The CDR3 extends over 14 amino acids. The ends were cut back, 1 base at V and 6 bases at J, with 13 bases in the middle. Per the germline V gene, CDR1 is SGHTS and CDR2 is YDEGEE. The CDR3 sequence: CASSLLKGRPEAFF. The CDR3 DNA is TGTGCCAGCAGCTTGTTAAAGGGGAGGCCTGAAGCTTTCTTT.

The rearrangement uses TRBV5-6 and TRBJ1-1, with 9 bases lining up with TRBD1. Germline V gene data show CDR1 as SGHDT and CDR2 as YYEEEE. J was trimmed by 0 bases and V by 7 bases; bases with no gene match: 4. The CDR3 is made up of 14 amino acids. CDR3 sequence (DNA): TGTGCCAGCTTTCGGACAGGGGTGAACACTGAAGCTTTCTTT. Protein sequence: CASFRTGVNTEAFF.

The gene calls are TRBV30 and TRBJ2-5; a possible D gene is TRBD2 (5 bases). V was cut by 0 bases and J by 5 bases, with 10 bases left in between. Per germline, CDR1 GTSNPN and CDR2 SVGIG (reference sequence). The CDR3 is 13 amino acids. CDR3 protein: CAWSVSSWETQYF. CDR3 nucleotides: TGTGCCTGGAGTGTGTCTAGCTGGGAGACCCAGTACTTC.

The chain employs TRBV13 and TRBJ2-7; D might be TRBD1 (6 bases). Trimming took 3 bases from V and 0 from J, leaving 9 bases between them. Germline V gives CDR1 PRHDT, CDR2 FYEKMQ (reference sequence). CDR3 size: 14 residues. The CDR3 sequence is CASSFRGRSYEQYF. The CDR3 DNA follows: TGTGCCAGCAGCTTCAGGGGCCGCTCCTACGAGCAGTACTTC.

The V gene is TRBV29-1, the J gene TRBJ2-2, with 9 positions matching TRBD2. The trim removed 4 bases at V and 2 bases at J, leaving 8 bases unmatched. The CDR3 loop spans 16 amino acids. Looked up from germline, CDR1 is SQVTM and CDR2 is ANQGSEA. The CDR3 loop is CSVAPLAGKNTGELFF. DNA of the CDR3: TGCAGCGTTGCCCCCCTAGCGGGAAAAAACACCGGGGAGCTGTTTTTT.

V usage is TRBV14 and J usage is TRBJ2-2, with 12 bases fitting TRBD2. The CDR3 spans 18 residues. V trimming: 0 bases; J trimming: 4 bases; junction bases outside the gene matches: 6. Germline values: CDR1 SGHDN, CDR2 FVKESK. CDR3 amino acids: CASSQDGGLAGPTGELFF. CDR3 DNA: TGTGCCAGCAGCCAAGATGGAGGACTAGCGGGACCCACCGGGGAGCTGTTTTTT.

The chain is built from TRBV10-3 and TRBJ2-1; no definite D call. Per germline, CDR1 ENHRY and CDR2 SYGVKD. The CDR3 sequence is 15 residues long. V lost 0 bases, J lost 6 bases, and 12 bases lay in between. The CDR3 bases are TGTGCCATCAGTGAGTCGACTGAGGATCCCAATGAGCAGTTCTTC. It encodes CAISESTEDPNEQFF.

J is TRBJ2-7 and V is TRBV10-1, with D perhaps TRBD2 (6 bases). Trimming removed 3 bases at V and 2 bases at J, with 11 bases between. CDR1 is WNHNN, CDR2 SYGVQD, per germline (reference sequence). The CDR3 spans 14 residues. CDR3 sequence (DNA): TGCGCCAGCAGTGATCCGGGAGACCCCTACGAGCAGTACTTC. Its translation is CASSDPGDPYEQYF.

Only one count was recorded for this clone. The J gene is TRBJ2-7, the V gene TRBV5-4; D possibly corresponds to TRBD2 (6 bases). Germline V lookup: CDR1 SGHNT, CDR2 YYREEE (reference sequence). The CDR3 extends over 14 amino acids. V was cut by 0 bases and J by 5 bases, with 12 bases left in between. The CDR3 coding sequence is TGTGCCAGCAGCTTGGAACCTCCTAGCGACGAGCAGTACTTC. It translates to CASSLEPPSDEQYF. Combining the CDR3 with reference TRBV5-4 and TRBJ2-7 gives the whole variable domain ETGVTQSPTHLIKTRGQQVTLRCSSQSGHNTVSWYQQALGQGPQFIFQYYREEENGRGNFPPRFSGLQFPNYSSELNVNALELDDSALYLCASSLEPPSDEQYFGPGTRLTVT.

The gene calls are TRBV4-1 and TRBJ2-7, with 11 bases lining up with TRBD1. Trimming removed 4 bases from V and 4 bases from J; junction bases left unmatched: 9. The CDR3 runs 16 residues. The V gene's germline CDR1 is MGHRA and CDR2 YSYEKL. The CDR3 is CASSPLDRGQVYEQYF. CDR3 DNA sequence: TGCGCCAGCAGCCCCCTGGACAGGGGGCAGGTTTACGAGCAGTACTTC.

The chain carries TRBV6-6 and TRBJ2-1; perhaps TRBD2 as D (5 bases). The CDR3 totals 14 residues. Germline V gene lookup returns CDR1 MNHNY and CDR2 SVGAGI (reference sequence). V shed 5 bases and J shed 0 bases, with 8 bases lying between them. The CDR3 region has the DNA TGTGCCAGCAGTAGCGGAAGCTCCTACAATGAGCAGTTCTTC. Translated, it gives CASSSGSSYNEQFF.

The table lists this clone with a count of one. This chain uses TRBV6-5 with TRBJ2-4; 7 bases map to TRBD2. With V trimmed by 1 base and J by 3 bases, 6 bases remained unmatched. In germline, CDR1 is MNHEY, CDR2 SVGAGI. This CDR3 has 16 residues. The CDR3 loop is CASSYYGGDGKNIQYF. In nucleotides, the CDR3 is TGTGCCAGCAGTTACTATGGGGGGGATGGCAAAAACATTCAGTACTTC.